Sequencing of this T cell receptor beta chain was carried out in a study of cytomegalovirus exposure and HLA in healthy donors. Study observations and caveats: Among the sequence variants, a highly shared cluster was likely an artifact of sequencing. TCR beta sequences numbering 15,000 to 20,000 were associated with HLA alleles at 0.05 false discovery rate in a later analysis.

Remarks on this clone: The antigen is not known. The junction departs from the called germline gene at one end, perhaps through a read error.

Germline CDR1 reads SSHAT; CDR2 reads FNYEAQ (reference sequence). The CDR3 is made up of 14 amino acids. The PCR used 60 Vbeta and 13 Jbeta primers. The repertoire was sequenced with immunoSEQ multiplex PCR; TCRdb's copy has only in-frame clones and lacks some. The sample has approximately 58,000 clones. V and J are TRBV7-7 and TRBJ2-5; 11 bases match TRBD2. The sequenced sample was PBMCs. The receptor was isolated from a man aged 25 to 45 in good health and CMV-seropositive. Here the CDR3 reads CASSLAGGLETQYF. DNA of the CDR3: TGTGCTAGCAGCTTAGCGGGGGGGCTAGAGACCCAGTACTTC.